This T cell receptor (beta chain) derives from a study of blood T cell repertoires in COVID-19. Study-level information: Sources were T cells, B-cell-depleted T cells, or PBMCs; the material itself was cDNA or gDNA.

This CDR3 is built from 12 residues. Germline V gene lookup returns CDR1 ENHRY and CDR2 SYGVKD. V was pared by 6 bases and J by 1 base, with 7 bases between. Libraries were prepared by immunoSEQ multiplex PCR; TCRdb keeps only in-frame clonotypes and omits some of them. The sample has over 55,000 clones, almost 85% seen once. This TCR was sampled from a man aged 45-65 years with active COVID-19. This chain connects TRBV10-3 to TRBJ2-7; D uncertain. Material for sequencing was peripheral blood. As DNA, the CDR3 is TGTGCCATCAGGGCCTCTTCCTACGAGCAGTACTTC. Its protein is CAIRASSYEQYF.